Described below is a single T cell receptor beta chain sequence and its context. Its antigen is not known. Sorted-subset replicate PCRs used 200 ng of genomic DNA. This amount corresponded to 30,000 to 35,000 T cell genomes. TCRdb's copy holds only in-frame clones and misses some; the assay was immunoSEQ multiplex PCR. The table records approximately 590,000 clones, around 95% of them present only once. The data were taken from a study of shared clonotypes between healthy human individuals. Study observations and caveats: Estimated clonotype richness was generally higher in naive than memory subsets.

The CDR3 runs to 13 residues. V was cut by 7 bases and J by 7 bases, with 14 bases left in between. The germline V gene encodes CDR1 MDHEN and CDR2 SYDVKM. The naive CD8 population came from CD45RO-negative cells selected for CCR7, without terminally differentiated effector memory CD45RA+ cells. The clonotype comes from a woman aged 25 to 39 in good health. Sequencing was performed on naive CD8+ T cells sorted from blood. The chain couples TRBV28 to TRBJ2-4, with D perhaps TRBD2 (5 bases). As DNA, the CDR3 is TGTGCCAGCATGAGGGCCCTAACGAACATTCAGTACTTC. This encodes CASMRALTNIQYF.